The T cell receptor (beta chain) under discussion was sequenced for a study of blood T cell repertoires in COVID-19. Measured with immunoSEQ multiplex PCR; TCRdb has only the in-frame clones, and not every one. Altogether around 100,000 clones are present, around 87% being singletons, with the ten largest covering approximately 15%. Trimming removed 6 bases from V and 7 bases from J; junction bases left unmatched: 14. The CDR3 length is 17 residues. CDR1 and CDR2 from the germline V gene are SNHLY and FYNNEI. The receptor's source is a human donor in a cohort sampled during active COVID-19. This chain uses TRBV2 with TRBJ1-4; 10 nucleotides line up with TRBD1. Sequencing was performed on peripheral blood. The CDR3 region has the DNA TGTGCCAGCAGCCTAAATACAGCCGGGACAGGGGTTGAAAAACTGTTTTTT. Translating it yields CASSLNTAGTGVEKLFF.